A selection of T cell receptor beta chains follows, all from one sample in a study of blood T cells in healthy people across ages. TCRdb recomputed calls from the 5' RACE reads with MiXCR, one row per CDR3 protein. The table lists 1.8 million or so distinct CDR3 sequences, roughly two fifths of them singletons. Sequenced input: blood. The receptors derive from a human donor in good health. The CDR3 runs from the conserved cysteine through the conserved F or W. The D gene is left open where the match is weak. The listing skips clone size in some rows; elsewhere it reads once, few, many or a size class.

CDR3aa: CASSFGVRNTEAFF
CDR3nt: TGCGCCAGCAGCTTCGGGGTCCGAAACACTGAAGCTTTCTTT
v_gene: TRBV5-1
d_gene: -
j_gene: TRBJ1-1
abundance: -

CDR3aa: CASSQEGEGEDQPQHF
CDR3nt: TGCGCCAGCAGCCAAGAAGGAGAGGGAGAGGATCAGCCCCAGCATTTT
v_gene: TRBV4-1
d_gene: -
j_gene: TRBJ1-5
abundance: -

CDR3aa: CATSDPDRGNQPQHF
CDR3nt: TGTGCCACCAGTGACCCCGACAGGGGCAATCAGCCCCAGCATTTT
v_gene: TRBV24-1
d_gene: TRBD1
j_gene: TRBJ1-5
abundance: few

CDR3aa: CASSPRASGVETQYF
CDR3nt: TGTGCCAGCAGCCCGCGGGCCTCGGGGGTTGAGACCCAGTACTTC
v_gene: TRBV7-8
d_gene: -
j_gene: TRBJ2-5
abundance: -

CDR3aa: CASSFGGLGEQYF
CDR3nt: TGTGCCAGCAGTTTTGGGGGTCTTGGCGAGCAGTACTTC
v_gene: TRBV27
d_gene: -
j_gene: TRBJ2-7
abundance: -

CDR3aa: CSATKRTGQYEQYF
CDR3nt: TGCAGTGCCACGAAGAGAACGGGACAGTACGAGCAGTACTTC
v_gene: TRBV20-1
d_gene: TRBD1
j_gene: TRBJ2-7
abundance: -

CDR3aa: CASSFRAESYGYTF
CDR3nt: TGTGCCAGCAGTTTTCGGGCAGAAAGCTATGGCTACACCTTC
v_gene: TRBV12-3/TRBV12-4
d_gene: -
j_gene: TRBJ1-2
abundance: many

CDR3aa: CASSLYMGVTEAFF
CDR3nt: TGTGCCAGCAGCTTGTATATGGGGGTCACTGAAGCTTTCTTT
v_gene: TRBV5-6
d_gene: -
j_gene: TRBJ1-1
abundance: -

CDR3aa: CSAGPTGAAGETQYF
CDR3nt: TGCAGTGCTGGACCGACCGGAGCAGCGGGAGAGACCCAGTACTTC
v_gene: TRBV20-1
d_gene: -
j_gene: TRBJ2-5
abundance: -

CDR3aa: CASSLVGSPNEKLFF
CDR3nt: TGTGCCAGCAGCTTGGTGGGAAGCCCGAATGAAAAACTGTTTTTT
v_gene: TRBV5-6
d_gene: -
j_gene: TRBJ1-4
abundance: -

CDR3aa: CASSPDRAWFDGYTF
CDR3nt: TGTGCCAGCAGCCCAGACAGAGCTTGGTTTGATGGCTACACCTTC
v_gene: TRBV9
d_gene: -
j_gene: TRBJ1-2
abundance: -

CDR3aa: CATTIRRTGWGNEQFF
CDR3nt: TGTGCCACTACGATCCGACGGACAGGGTGGGGCAATGAGCAGTTCTTC
v_gene: TRBV6-2/TRBV6-3
d_gene: TRBD1
j_gene: TRBJ2-1
abundance: few

CDR3aa: CASSLGTGPPGGEKLFF
CDR3nt: TGCGCCAGCAGCCTCGGGACAGGACCTCCGGGCGGGGAAAAACTGTTTTTT
v_gene: TRBV5-1
d_gene: TRBD1
j_gene: TRBJ1-4
abundance: -

CDR3aa: CSATIDRGTYEQYF
CDR3nt: TGCAGTGCTACCATAGACAGGGGAACCTACGAGCAGTACTTC
v_gene: TRBV20-1
d_gene: TRBD1
j_gene: TRBJ2-7
abundance: few

CDR3aa: CATSRGPDDPGYTF
CDR3nt: TGTGCCACCAGCAGAGGGCCTGACGACCCTGGCTACACCTTC
v_gene: TRBV15
d_gene: -
j_gene: TRBJ1-2
abundance: few

CDR3aa: CSARDRQRGADTRYF
CDR3nt: TGCAGTGCCAGAGATCGGCAGCGGGGGGCAGATACGCGGTATTTT
v_gene: TRBV20-1
d_gene: TRBD2
j_gene: TRBJ2-3
abundance: -

CDR3aa: CASSQVSGESTDTQYF
CDR3nt: TGTGCCAGCAGCCAAGTGAGCGGGGAGAGCACAGATACGCAGTATTTT
v_gene: TRBV3-1
d_gene: TRBD2
j_gene: TRBJ2-3
abundance: few

CDR3aa: CSAEGRNYGYTF
CDR3nt: TGCAGCGCTGAGGGACGGAACTATGGCTACACCTTC
v_gene: TRBV29-1
d_gene: -
j_gene: TRBJ1-2
abundance: -

CDR3aa: CASSPFSGDTDTQYF
CDR3nt: TGTGCCAGCAGCCCTTTTAGTGGAGACACAGATACGCAGTATTTT
v_gene: TRBV11-2
d_gene: -
j_gene: TRBJ2-3
abundance: few

CDR3aa: CASSSEAGYTDTQYF
CDR3nt: TGCGCCAGCAGCTCTGAAGCGGGGTACACAGATACGCAGTATTTT
v_gene: TRBV5-1
d_gene: TRBD2
j_gene: TRBJ2-3
abundance: few

CDR3aa: CASSPSPTMNTEAFF
CDR3nt: TGTGCCAGCTCACCTTCTCCGACGATGAACACTGAAGCTTTCTTT
v_gene: TRBV18
d_gene: -
j_gene: TRBJ1-1
abundance: -

CDR3aa: CASNPGPGANYGYTF
CDR3nt: TGTGCCAGCAACCCAGGACCGGGCGCTAACTATGGCTACACCTTC
v_gene: TRBV27
d_gene: -
j_gene: TRBJ1-2
abundance: -

CDR3aa: CASSLAGFTTEAFF
CDR3nt: TGTGCCAGCAGCTTAGCAGGGTTTACCACTGAAGCTTTCTTT
v_gene: TRBV7-2
d_gene: -
j_gene: TRBJ1-1
abundance: -

CDR3aa: CASSWGSGGNTEAFF
CDR3nt: TGTGCCAGCAGCTGGGGGTCGGGGGGGAACACTGAAGCTTTCTTT
v_gene: TRBV5-5
d_gene: -
j_gene: TRBJ1-1
abundance: -

CDR3aa: CASFIWGGEQFF
CDR3nt: TGTGCCAGTTTCATTTGGGGTGGTGAGCAGTTCTTC
v_gene: TRBV12-3/TRBV12-4
d_gene: -
j_gene: TRBJ2-1
abundance: -

CDR3aa: CASSLTGTGKGYTF
CDR3nt: TGTGCCAGCAGTCTCACCGGGACAGGGAAAGGCTACACCTTC
v_gene: TRBV27
d_gene: TRBD1
j_gene: TRBJ1-2
abundance: few

CDR3aa: CASSLTRQGTGYTF
CDR3nt: TGTGCCAGCAGTTTAACGAGGCAGGGTACTGGCTACACCTTC
v_gene: TRBV12-3/TRBV12-4
d_gene: -
j_gene: TRBJ1-2
abundance: -

CDR3aa: CASSVGWRGLHTEAFF
CDR3nt: TGTGCCAGCAGCGTAGGCTGGAGGGGGCTGCACACTGAAGCTTTCTTT
v_gene: TRBV9
d_gene: TRBD1
j_gene: TRBJ1-1
abundance: -

CDR3aa: CASSLVKDTGELFF
CDR3nt: TGTGCCAGCAGCTTAGTTAAGGACACCGGGGAGCTGTTTTTT
v_gene: TRBV7-9
d_gene: -
j_gene: TRBJ2-2
abundance: -

CDR3aa: CASRTSGVETQYF
CDR3nt: TGTGCCAGTAGGACTAGCGGGGTGGAGACCCAGTACTTC
v_gene: TRBV6-5
d_gene: TRBD2
j_gene: TRBJ2-5
abundance: few

CDR3aa: CASSPNQGIFSEKLFF
CDR3nt: TGCGCCAGCAGCCCGAATCAAGGGATATTTTCGGAAAAACTGTTTTTT
v_gene: TRBV5-1
d_gene: -
j_gene: TRBJ1-4
abundance: -

CDR3aa: CSARDPGGKDYGYTF
CDR3nt: TGCAGTGCTAGAGATCCAGGGGGCAAGGACTATGGCTACACCTTC
v_gene: TRBV20-1
d_gene: TRBD1
j_gene: TRBJ1-2
abundance: -

CDR3aa: CSAASEVETQYF
CDR3nt: TGCAGTGCTGCTTCCGAGGTAGAGACCCAGTACTTC
v_gene: TRBV20-1
d_gene: -
j_gene: TRBJ2-5
abundance: -

CDR3aa: CSARDLRTGLNEQFF
CDR3nt: TGCAGTGCTAGAGATCTAAGGACAGGGCTTAATGAGCAGTTCTTC
v_gene: TRBV20-1
d_gene: TRBD1
j_gene: TRBJ2-1
abundance: -

CDR3aa: CATSAPSDLLQETQYF
CDR3nt: TGTGCCACCAGTGCCCCGTCAGACTTACTACAAGAGACCCAGTACTTC
v_gene: TRBV24-1
d_gene: -
j_gene: TRBJ2-5
abundance: few

CDR3aa: CASSLHAGESGNTIYF
CDR3nt: TGTGCCAGCAGCTTACACGCAGGGGAAAGCGGAAACACCATATATTTT
v_gene: TRBV7-2
d_gene: -
j_gene: TRBJ1-3
abundance: once

CDR3aa: CASSPWFEGQETQYF
CDR3nt: TGTGCCAGCAGCCCCTGGTTTGAGGGGCAGGAGACCCAGTACTTC
v_gene: TRBV11-3
d_gene: -
j_gene: TRBJ2-5
abundance: -

CDR3aa: CASTLAGLNTEAFF
CDR3nt: TGCGCCAGCACCTTGGCGGGGTTGAACACTGAAGCTTTCTTT
v_gene: TRBV5-1
d_gene: -
j_gene: TRBJ1-1
abundance: -

CDR3aa: CASSKGTEGYPDTQYF
CDR3nt: TGTGCCAGCAGCAAAGGGACGGAGGGTTATCCAGATACGCAGTATTTT
v_gene: TRBV6-5
d_gene: -
j_gene: TRBJ2-3
abundance: few

CDR3aa: CASRRGGVALPFF
CDR3nt: TGTGCCAGCAGGAGGGGGGGAGTTGCCCTCCCGTTCTTC
v_gene: TRBV12-3/TRBV12-4
d_gene: -
j_gene: TRBJ2-1
abundance: -

CDR3aa: CASSLGQGAQYEQFF
CDR3nt: TGTGCCAGCAGCTTGGGACAGGGGGCTCAGTATGAGCAGTTCTTC
v_gene: TRBV5-5
d_gene: TRBD1
j_gene: TRBJ2-1
abundance: -

CDR3aa: CSARLAGGEGTGELFF
CDR3nt: TGCAGTGCCAGACTAGCGGGGGGCGAGGGCACCGGGGAGCTGTTTTTT
v_gene: TRBV20-1
d_gene: TRBD2
j_gene: TRBJ2-2
abundance: -

CDR3aa: CASSLASDRFDNQPQHF
CDR3nt: TGTGCCAGCAGCTTAGCCTCCGACAGGTTCGACAATCAGCCCCAGCATTTT
v_gene: TRBV11-2
d_gene: -
j_gene: TRBJ1-5
abundance: -

CDR3aa: CASSGERGGNQPQHF
CDR3nt: TGTGCCAGCAGTGGTGAAAGGGGAGGCAATCAGCCCCAGCATTTT
v_gene: TRBV2
d_gene: -
j_gene: TRBJ1-5
abundance: -

CDR3aa: CANSLSAGQGDTEQYF
CDR3nt: TGTGCCAACAGCTTATCGGCGGGACAGGGAGATACCGAGCAGTACTTC
v_gene: TRBV7-8
d_gene: TRBD1
j_gene: TRBJ2-7
abundance: -

CDR3aa: CASSLGLGQGFLNEQFF
CDR3nt: TGTGCCAGCAGCTTAGGCCTAGGACAGGGTTTCCTCAATGAGCAGTTCTTC
v_gene: TRBV7-2
d_gene: TRBD1
j_gene: TRBJ2-1
abundance: -

CDR3aa: CASVAGGFSYEQYF
CDR3nt: TGTGCCAGCGTAGCGGGGGGTTTCTCCTACGAGCAGTACTTC
v_gene: TRBV28
d_gene: TRBD2
j_gene: TRBJ2-7
abundance: few

CDR3aa: CSVEDLTGSGSDYGYTF
CDR3nt: TGCAGCGTTGAAGATCTTACTGGGTCGGGTTCCGACTATGGCTACACCTTC
v_gene: TRBV29-1
d_gene: -
j_gene: TRBJ1-2
abundance: few

CDR3aa: CASSLQGWEAQYF
CDR3nt: TGTGCCAGCAGCCTACAGGGGTGGGAGGCCCAGTACTTC
v_gene: TRBV12-3/TRBV12-4
d_gene: -
j_gene: TRBJ2-5
abundance: -

CDR3aa: CASTPGGSTDTQYF
CDR3nt: TGCGCCAGCACCCCTGGGGGTAGCACAGATACGCAGTATTTT
v_gene: TRBV5-1
d_gene: -
j_gene: TRBJ2-3
abundance: few

CDR3aa: CASSVLAGGQPQHF
CDR3nt: TGTGCCAGCAGTGTACTGGCGGGAGGTCAGCCCCAGCATTTT
v_gene: TRBV12-3/TRBV12-4
d_gene: -
j_gene: TRBJ1-5
abundance: -

CDR3aa: CASSLKGQTTGTEAFF
CDR3nt: TGCGCCAGCAGCTTGAAGGGGCAGACCACGGGCACTGAAGCTTTCTTT
v_gene: TRBV5-1
d_gene: -
j_gene: TRBJ1-1
abundance: -

CDR3aa: CASSVGGLAGVHSSYNEQFF
CDR3nt: TGTGCCAGCAGCGTAGGAGGACTAGCGGGTGTACATAGCTCCTACAATGAGCAGTTCTTC
v_gene: TRBV9
d_gene: TRBD2
j_gene: TRBJ2-1
abundance: -

CDR3aa: CASSLGGGMDTEAFF
CDR3nt: TGTGCCAGCAGTTTAGGAGGGGGGATGGACACTGAAGCTTTCTTT
v_gene: TRBV12-3/TRBV12-4
d_gene: -
j_gene: TRBJ1-1
abundance: -

CDR3aa: CSARDPGQGHGYTF
CDR3nt: TGCAGTGCTAGAGATCCGGGACAGGGACATGGCTACACCTTC
v_gene: TRBV20-1
d_gene: TRBD1
j_gene: TRBJ1-2
abundance: few

CDR3aa: CSVAPSVLSYNEQFF
CDR3nt: TGCAGCGTTGCCCCTAGCGTTCTCTCCTACAATGAGCAGTTCTTC
v_gene: TRBV29-1
d_gene: -
j_gene: TRBJ2-1
abundance: few

CDR3aa: CSALTGRVGQPQHF
CDR3nt: TGCAGTGCTCTAACAGGGCGGGTTGGTCAGCCCCAGCATTTT
v_gene: TRBV20-1
d_gene: -
j_gene: TRBJ1-5
abundance: -

CDR3aa: CASSPGGRGRVQYF
CDR3nt: TGTGCCAGCAGCCCCGGAGGGCGGGGGAGGGTACAGTACTTC
v_gene: TRBV7-2
d_gene: TRBD2
j_gene: TRBJ2-4
abundance: -

CDR3aa: CASSLPQGDTEAFF
CDR3nt: TGTGCCAGCAGCCTCCCCCAGGGGGACACTGAAGCTTTCTTT
v_gene: TRBV7-2
d_gene: TRBD1
j_gene: TRBJ1-1
abundance: -